This TCR beta chain was obtained from a study of molecular identifiers for immune sequencing clone quantification. TCRdb fed the PCR reads into MiXCR, producing one record per CDR3 protein. Of about 68,000 distinct CDR3 sequences detected, 15% to 20% appear once; the ten largest clones hold roughly 1.5%. J was trimmed by 2 bases and V by 4 bases; bases with no gene match: 4. Germline V gene data show CDR1 as MNHEY and CDR2 as SVGAGI. The CDR3 extends over 17 amino acids. The receptor comes from a human donor in good health. Some libraries in this study had Jurkat cell RNA spiked in. The rearrangement joins TRBV6-5 to TRBJ2-6, with 11 positions matching TRBD1. Sequenced material: naive CD8+ T cells from blood, with Jurkat cell RNA spiked in. Subset denoted: FACS-sorted CD8+CD4-CCR7+CD45RA+ naive T cells. For the CDR3, the DNA is TGTGCCAGCAGTTCCGGGACAGGGGGTACTGGGGCCAACGTCCTGACTTTC. Its translation: CASSSGTGGTGANVLTF.